This TCR beta chain came from a study of cytomegalovirus exposure and HLA in healthy donors. PCR amplification relied on 60 Vbeta primers (plus 13 Jbeta primers). Profiling relied on immunoSEQ multiplex PCR, and the TCRdb table lists in-frame clones only, not all of them. The table has about 210,000 clones, over 80% seen once; the top ten hold about 6.1%. CDR1 is SNHLY and CDR2 is FYNNEI in the germline V gene. This CDR3 is built from 16 residues. The germline V and J ends were trimmed by 3 bases and 0 bases, with 13 bases remaining between them. Material: PBMCs. The receptor's source is a man aged 35 to 55 in good health and CMV-seropositive. The gene calls are TRBV2 and TRBJ2-3; D is perhaps TRBD2 (5 bases). CDR3 amino acids: CASSDVFEGSTDTQYF. The DNA for the CDR3 is TGTGCCAGCAGTGACGTCTTTGAGGGTAGCACAGATACGCAGTATTTT.